This is a list of T cell receptor beta chains from one sample in a study of T cells after yellow fever vaccination. TCRdb re-analysed the 5' RACE reads in MiXCR, keeping a single row per CDR3 protein. The data hold roughly 120,000 distinct CDR3 sequences, with 7.4% observed a single time. This specimen consisted of CD4+ T cells sorted from PBMCs, obtained 10 to 11 days after the first yellow fever vaccination. All receptors come from a man in his late teens or twenties who received the YFV17D yellow fever vaccine. Both conserved end residues are part of each CDR3. D genes are given only for firm matches. Size is stated for part of the rows, as once, few or many counts, or as a class when the clone is expanded.

d_call: .; j_call: TRBJ2-5; v_call: TRBV10-3; clone_size: few; cdr3_nt: TGTGCCATCAGTGAGGGAGAGACCCAGTACTTC; cdr3_aa: CAISEGETQYF
d_call: .; j_call: TRBJ1-1; v_call: TRBV10-1; clone_size: many; cdr3_nt: TGCGCCAGCAGTTCTGGGGCTTCAAGGAATGAAGCTTTCTTT; cdr3_aa: CASSSGASRNEAFF
d_call: .; j_call: TRBJ2-7; v_call: TRBV5-6; clone_size: many; cdr3_nt: TGTGCCAGCAGCTTGGTGCGTGCGGGGAACTACGAGCAGTACTTC; cdr3_aa: CASSLVRAGNYEQYF
d_call: TRBD1; j_call: TRBJ2-1; v_call: TRBV4-1; clone_size: few; cdr3_nt: TGCGCCAGCAGATACGATCCGACAGGGGGTCCCTACAATGAGCAGTTCTTC; cdr3_aa: CASRYDPTGGPYNEQFF
d_call: .; j_call: TRBJ1-2; v_call: TRBV5-1; clone_size: .; cdr3_nt: TGCGCCAGCAGCTTGGGGCCGGGTAATCACGACTATGGCTACACCTTC; cdr3_aa: CASSLGPGNHDYGYTF
d_call: TRBD2; j_call: TRBJ2-5; v_call: TRBV29-1; clone_size: many; cdr3_nt: TGCAGCGTTGTTAGCCAGCCGGGAGGGGCCCAGTACTTC; cdr3_aa: CSVVSQPGGAQYF
d_call: TRBD1; j_call: TRBJ2-4; v_call: TRBV5-6; clone_size: many; cdr3_nt: TGTGCCAGCAGCTCACGACAGGGGGACAAAAACATTCAGTACTTC; cdr3_aa: CASSSRQGDKNIQYF
d_call: .; j_call: TRBJ2-3; v_call: TRBV30; clone_size: many; cdr3_nt: TGTGCCTGGAATATCCCGGGGCTCGCAGATACGCAGTATTTT; cdr3_aa: CAWNIPGLADTQYF
d_call: .; j_call: TRBJ2-3; v_call: TRBV4-1; clone_size: many; cdr3_nt: TGCGCCAGCAGCCGAGAATCCCTAACGCCAGATACGCAGTATTTT; cdr3_aa: CASSRESLTPDTQYF
d_call: .; j_call: TRBJ1-2; v_call: TRBV7-2; clone_size: many; cdr3_nt: TGTGCCAGCAGCCCGCAAGGACCCTTATCCGACGGCTACACCTTC; cdr3_aa: CASSPQGPLSDGYTF
d_call: .; j_call: TRBJ2-2; v_call: TRBV25-1; clone_size: many; cdr3_nt: TGTGCCAGCAGATTCGCAGGGTCTGCCGGGGAGCTGTTTTTT; cdr3_aa: CASRFAGSAGELFF
d_call: .; j_call: TRBJ2-3; v_call: TRBV4-3; clone_size: many; cdr3_nt: TGCGCCAGCAGCCAAGATTATCGGGGGACCCTCACAGATACGCAGTATTTT; cdr3_aa: CASSQDYRGTLTDTQYF
d_call: TRBD1; j_call: TRBJ2-5; v_call: TRBV7-2; clone_size: many; cdr3_nt: TGTGCCAGCAGCCTACAGGGGACGGAAGAGACCCAGTACTTC; cdr3_aa: CASSLQGTEETQYF
d_call: .; j_call: TRBJ2-7; v_call: TRBV7-2; clone_size: many; cdr3_nt: TGTGCCAGCAGCTTTTTGGGGTACTACGAGCAGTACTTC; cdr3_aa: CASSFLGYYEQYF
d_call: .; j_call: TRBJ1-1; v_call: TRBV15; clone_size: many; cdr3_nt: TGTGCCACCAGCAGAGACCCCGGACAGACAAACACTGAAGCTTTCTTT; cdr3_aa: CATSRDPGQTNTEAFF
d_call: .; j_call: TRBJ1-2; v_call: TRBV11-2; clone_size: many; cdr3_nt: TGTGCCAGCAGCTTACGTTCCACCCCAGACTATGGCTACACCTTC; cdr3_aa: CASSLRSTPDYGYTF
d_call: .; j_call: TRBJ2-1; v_call: TRBV6-4; clone_size: many; cdr3_nt: TGTGCCAGCAGTGGAGGGGGGGCGCCGAGTGAGCAGTTCTTC; cdr3_aa: CASSGGGAPSEQFF
d_call: TRBD1; j_call: TRBJ1-1; v_call: TRBV5-4; clone_size: many; cdr3_nt: TGTGCCAGCAGCTTGAACAGGGGCGCGAACACTGAAGCTTTCTTT; cdr3_aa: CASSLNRGANTEAFF
d_call: .; j_call: TRBJ2-4; v_call: TRBV2; clone_size: .; cdr3_nt: TGTGCCAGCATTCGGGGGCTAGCCAAAAACATTCAGTACTTC; cdr3_aa: CASIRGLAKNIQYF
d_call: TRBD2; j_call: TRBJ2-1; v_call: TRBV6-5; clone_size: many; cdr3_nt: TGTGCCAGCAGTTACGCCCTAGCGGGGGGCTCCTACAATGAGCAGTTCTTC; cdr3_aa: CASSYALAGGSYNEQFF
d_call: TRBD2; j_call: TRBJ2-5; v_call: TRBV18; clone_size: many; cdr3_nt: TGTGCCAGCTCAACGAGCGGGGGGGCCCGTGAGACCCAGTACTTC; cdr3_aa: CASSTSGGARETQYF
d_call: TRBD2; j_call: TRBJ2-5; v_call: TRBV12-3/TRBV12-4; clone_size: many; cdr3_nt: TGTGCCAGCAGTACGCGACTAGCGGGGGGGGAGACCCAGTACTTC; cdr3_aa: CASSTRLAGGETQYF
d_call: .; j_call: TRBJ2-7; v_call: TRBV3-1; clone_size: many; cdr3_nt: TGTGCCAGCAGCCAAGAGGGGGGTAGTTTCTCCTACGAGCAGTACTTC; cdr3_aa: CASSQEGGSFSYEQYF
d_call: TRBD1; j_call: TRBJ2-7; v_call: TRBV12-3/TRBV12-4; clone_size: many; cdr3_nt: TGTGCCAGCAGTTTCCCCTCGGCAGGGGGAGACGAGCAGTACTTC; cdr3_aa: CASSFPSAGGDEQYF
d_call: TRBD1; j_call: TRBJ2-5; v_call: TRBV5-1; clone_size: many; cdr3_nt: TGCGCCAGCAGCGACAGGGGAAGAGAGACCCAGTACTTC; cdr3_aa: CASSDRGRETQYF
d_call: .; j_call: TRBJ2-5; v_call: TRBV5-5; clone_size: .; cdr3_nt: TGTGCCAGCAGGACGGGACACCCAAGAGGGTTGGAGACCCAGTACTTC; cdr3_aa: CASRTGHPRGLETQYF
d_call: .; j_call: TRBJ2-7; v_call: TRBV20-1; clone_size: .; cdr3_nt: TGCAGTGCTAGTAAGCGGAGAGCCGTGGAGCAGTACTTC; cdr3_aa: CSASKRRAVEQYF
d_call: .; j_call: TRBJ2-2; v_call: TRBV4-3; clone_size: .; cdr3_nt: TGCGCCAGCAGCCCGCGGGGACTTTTGAACACCGGGGAGCTGTTTTTT; cdr3_aa: CASSPRGLLNTGELFF
d_call: .; j_call: TRBJ1-1; v_call: TRBV4-2; clone_size: many; cdr3_nt: TGTGCCAGCAGCCAAGGGCAGGGGTCCACTGAAGCTTTCTTT; cdr3_aa: CASSQGQGSTEAFF
d_call: .; j_call: TRBJ1-3; v_call: TRBV14; clone_size: many; cdr3_nt: TGTGCCAGCAGCCAAGACCCAGGGAGGATTGGAAACACCATATATTTT; cdr3_aa: CASSQDPGRIGNTIYF
d_call: .; j_call: TRBJ2-2; v_call: TRBV5-1; clone_size: many; cdr3_nt: TGCGCCAGCAGCTTGGGGGCGCGAGCGAACACCGGGGAGCTGTTTTTT; cdr3_aa: CASSLGARANTGELFF
d_call: .; j_call: TRBJ2-1; v_call: TRBV5-1; clone_size: many; cdr3_nt: TGCGCCAGCAGCTTGGCCGGTATCCACCCCCCAGGCAATGAGCAGTTCTTC; cdr3_aa: CASSLAGIHPPGNEQFF
d_call: .; j_call: TRBJ2-1; v_call: TRBV4-3; clone_size: many; cdr3_nt: TGCGCCAGCAGCCAAGTCATGGGGGCCGGTGTTAATGAGCAGTTCTTC; cdr3_aa: CASSQVMGAGVNEQFF
d_call: .; j_call: TRBJ1-2; v_call: TRBV20-1; clone_size: .; cdr3_nt: TGCAGTGCTAGAGAGGGGTTGGAGGGGTGGAACGATGGCTACACCTTC; cdr3_aa: CSAREGLEGWNDGYTF
d_call: TRBD1; j_call: TRBJ1-1; v_call: TRBV7-6; clone_size: many; cdr3_nt: TGTGCCAGCAGCCAGGGACAGGGGAAGAACACTGAAGCTTTCTTT; cdr3_aa: CASSQGQGKNTEAFF
d_call: .; j_call: TRBJ2-5; v_call: TRBV4-2; clone_size: few; cdr3_nt: TGTGCCAGCAGCCGCAACCCGGGGGTCCAAGAGACCCAGTACTTC; cdr3_aa: CASSRNPGVQETQYF
d_call: .; j_call: TRBJ1-5; v_call: TRBV9; clone_size: many; cdr3_nt: TGTGCCAGCAGCAGCCTCGACAATCAGCCCCAGCATTTT; cdr3_aa: CASSSLDNQPQHF
d_call: .; j_call: TRBJ2-3; v_call: TRBV18; clone_size: many; cdr3_nt: TGTGCCAGCTCACCACCTACTAGATCTGGAGATACGCAGTATTTT; cdr3_aa: CASSPPTRSGDTQYF
d_call: .; j_call: TRBJ1-4; v_call: TRBV5-5; clone_size: .; cdr3_nt: TGTGCCAGCAGCCCCGAGGTTAATGAAAAACTGTTTTTT; cdr3_aa: CASSPEVNEKLFF
d_call: TRBD2; j_call: TRBJ2-3; v_call: TRBV5-1; clone_size: many; cdr3_nt: TGCGCCAGCAGCTTGGGGACTAGCGGAGATACGCAGTATTTT; cdr3_aa: CASSLGTSGDTQYF
d_call: TRBD2; j_call: TRBJ2-1; v_call: TRBV20-1; clone_size: many; cdr3_nt: TGCAGTGCCTACCTAGCGGGGTTCAATGAGCAGTTCTTC; cdr3_aa: CSAYLAGFNEQFF
d_call: .; j_call: TRBJ2-1; v_call: TRBV7-2; clone_size: many; cdr3_nt: TGTGCCAGCACCGAATCAAACCCGGGGCTCACGGGGCAGTTCTTC; cdr3_aa: CASTESNPGLTGQFF
d_call: .; j_call: TRBJ1-4; v_call: TRBV27; clone_size: many; cdr3_nt: TGTGCCAGCAGGTTGTCCGGTACTAATGAAAAACTGTTTTTT; cdr3_aa: CASRLSGTNEKLFF
d_call: .; j_call: TRBJ2-7; v_call: TRBV11-3; clone_size: few; cdr3_nt: TGTGCCAGCAGCTTATTTCCGATACAACGTCCCTTCTACGAGCAGTACTTC; cdr3_aa: CASSLFPIQRPFYEQYF
d_call: .; j_call: TRBJ2-3; v_call: TRBV7-2; clone_size: many; cdr3_nt: TGTGCCAGCAGCTCGATCCGAACAGATACGCAGTATTTT; cdr3_aa: CASSSIRTDTQYF
d_call: .; j_call: TRBJ1-1; v_call: TRBV7-9; clone_size: many; cdr3_nt: TGTGCCAGCAGCTTAGGTTCCGGGACTCCTAACACTGAAGCTTTCTTT; cdr3_aa: CASSLGSGTPNTEAFF
d_call: TRBD2; j_call: TRBJ2-3; v_call: TRBV4-1; clone_size: many; cdr3_nt: TGCGCCAGCAGCCAAGCCCGACTAGCGGGGGACCGCACAGATACGCAGTATTTT; cdr3_aa: CASSQARLAGDRTDTQYF
d_call: .; j_call: TRBJ2-2; v_call: TRBV27; clone_size: many; cdr3_nt: TGTGCCAGCAGTCCTCGACAGACCACCGGGGAGCTGTTTTTT; cdr3_aa: CASSPRQTTGELFF
d_call: TRBD2; j_call: TRBJ2-5; v_call: TRBV7-3; clone_size: .; cdr3_nt: TGTACCAGCAGCTCGGGACTAGCGGGGACCGGTGTGGAGACCCAGTACTTC; cdr3_aa: CTSSSGLAGTGVETQYF
d_call: .; j_call: TRBJ2-5; v_call: TRBV4-2; clone_size: .; cdr3_nt: TGTGCCAGCAGCCAGGAGGGGAGAGAGACCCAGTACTTC; cdr3_aa: CASSQEGRETQYF
d_call: TRBD2; j_call: TRBJ2-5; v_call: TRBV4-1; clone_size: few; cdr3_nt: TGCGCCAGCAGCCAAGGGACGACTAGCGGGGGAGAGACCCAGTACTTC; cdr3_aa: CASSQGTTSGGETQYF
d_call: .; j_call: TRBJ1-1; v_call: TRBV7-2; clone_size: many; cdr3_nt: TGTGCCAGCAGCTTAAAAGGAACGCACACTGAAGCTTTCTTT; cdr3_aa: CASSLKGTHTEAFF